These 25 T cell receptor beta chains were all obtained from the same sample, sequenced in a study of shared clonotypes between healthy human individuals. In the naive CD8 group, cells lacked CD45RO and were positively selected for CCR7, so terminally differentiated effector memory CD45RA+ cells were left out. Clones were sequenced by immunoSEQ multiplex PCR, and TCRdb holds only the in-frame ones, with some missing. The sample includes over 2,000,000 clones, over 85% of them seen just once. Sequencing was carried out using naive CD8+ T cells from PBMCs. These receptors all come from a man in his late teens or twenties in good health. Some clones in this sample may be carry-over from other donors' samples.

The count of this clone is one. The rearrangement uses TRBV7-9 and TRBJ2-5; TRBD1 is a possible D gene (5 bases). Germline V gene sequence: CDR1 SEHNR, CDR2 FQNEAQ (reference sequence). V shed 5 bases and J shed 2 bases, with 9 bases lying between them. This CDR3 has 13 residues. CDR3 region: CASSRDRQETQYF. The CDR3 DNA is TGTGCCAGCAGCCGAGACAGACAAGAGACCCAGTACTTC.

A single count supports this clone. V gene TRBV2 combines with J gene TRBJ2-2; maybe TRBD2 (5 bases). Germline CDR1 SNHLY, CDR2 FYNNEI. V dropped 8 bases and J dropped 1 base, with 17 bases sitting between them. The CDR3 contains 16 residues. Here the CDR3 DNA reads TGTGCCAGCCTACGGCGAGCGGACCTGAACACCGGGGAGCTGTTTTTT. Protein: CASLRRADLNTGELFF.

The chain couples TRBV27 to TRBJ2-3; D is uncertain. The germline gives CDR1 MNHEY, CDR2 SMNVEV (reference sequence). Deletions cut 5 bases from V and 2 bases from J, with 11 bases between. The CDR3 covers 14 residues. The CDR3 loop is CASSPRPVTDTQYF. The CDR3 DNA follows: TGTGCCAGCAGTCCTAGGCCCGTCACAGATACGCAGTATTTT.

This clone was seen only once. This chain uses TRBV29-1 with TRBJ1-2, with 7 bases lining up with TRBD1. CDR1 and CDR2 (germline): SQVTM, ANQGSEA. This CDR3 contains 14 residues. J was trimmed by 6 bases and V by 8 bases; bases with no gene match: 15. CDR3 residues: CSINDRENGDGYTF. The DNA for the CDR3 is TGCAGCATAAACGACAGGGAGAATGGGGATGGCTACACCTTC.

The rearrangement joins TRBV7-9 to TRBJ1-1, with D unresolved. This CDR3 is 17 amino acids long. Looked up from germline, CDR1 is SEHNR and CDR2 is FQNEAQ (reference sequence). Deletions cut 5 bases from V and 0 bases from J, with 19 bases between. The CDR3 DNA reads TGTGCCAGCAGCCCCTCGGGCGGGGTATACGTGAACACTGAAGCTTTCTTT. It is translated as CASSPSGGVYVNTEAFF.

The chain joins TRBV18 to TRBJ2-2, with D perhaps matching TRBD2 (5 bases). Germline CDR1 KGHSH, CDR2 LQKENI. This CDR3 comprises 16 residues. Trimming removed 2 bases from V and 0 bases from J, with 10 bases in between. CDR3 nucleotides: TGTGCCAGCTCACCAAACCCCGGGACGAACACCGGGGAGCTGTTTTTT. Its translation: CASSPNPGTNTGELFF.

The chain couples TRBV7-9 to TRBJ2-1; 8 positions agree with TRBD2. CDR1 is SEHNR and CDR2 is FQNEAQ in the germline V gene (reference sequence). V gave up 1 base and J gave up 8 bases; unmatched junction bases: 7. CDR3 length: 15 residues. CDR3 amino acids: CASSLVTGGPYEQFF. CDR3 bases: TGTGCCAGCAGCTTAGTCACGGGAGGGCCTTATGAGCAGTTCTTC.

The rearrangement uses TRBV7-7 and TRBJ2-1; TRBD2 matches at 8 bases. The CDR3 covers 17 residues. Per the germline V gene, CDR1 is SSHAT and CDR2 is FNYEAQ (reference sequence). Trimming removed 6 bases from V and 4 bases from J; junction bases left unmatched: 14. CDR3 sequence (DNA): TGTGCCAGCAGTCCCCATCTGGCGGGAGGATCATACAATGAGCAGTTCTTC. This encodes CASSPHLAGGSYNEQFF.

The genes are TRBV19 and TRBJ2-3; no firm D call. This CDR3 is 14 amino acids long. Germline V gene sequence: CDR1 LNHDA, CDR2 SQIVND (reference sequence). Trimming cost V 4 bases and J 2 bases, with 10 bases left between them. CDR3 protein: CASSRETITDTQYF. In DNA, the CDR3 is TGTGCCAGTAGTAGAGAAACGATCACAGATACGCAGTATTTT.

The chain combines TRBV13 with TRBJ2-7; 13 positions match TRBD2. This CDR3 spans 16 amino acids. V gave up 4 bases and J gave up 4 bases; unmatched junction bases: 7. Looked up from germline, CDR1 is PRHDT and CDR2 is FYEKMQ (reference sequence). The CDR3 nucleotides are TGTGCCAGCAGCTCAACCCAGGGACTAGCGGGATACGAGCAGTACTTC. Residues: CASSSTQGLAGYEQYF.

CDR3: CASSRLSEGEQYF. The CDR3 DNA reads as TGTGCCAGCAGCCGACTGTCTGAAGGCGAGCAGTACTTC. The chain combines TRBV27 with TRBJ2-7; no reliable D call. V gave up 6 bases and J gave up 6 bases, with 15 bases separating them. This CDR3 is built from 13 residues. CDR1 is MNHEY and CDR2 is SMNVEV in the germline V gene (reference sequence).

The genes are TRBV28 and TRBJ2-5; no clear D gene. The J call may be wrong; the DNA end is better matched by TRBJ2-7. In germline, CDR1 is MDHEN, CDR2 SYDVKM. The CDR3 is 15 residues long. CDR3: CASSSAFGITYEQYF. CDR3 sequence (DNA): TGTGCCAGCAGTTCAGCCTTTGGGATTACCTACGAGCAGTACTTC.

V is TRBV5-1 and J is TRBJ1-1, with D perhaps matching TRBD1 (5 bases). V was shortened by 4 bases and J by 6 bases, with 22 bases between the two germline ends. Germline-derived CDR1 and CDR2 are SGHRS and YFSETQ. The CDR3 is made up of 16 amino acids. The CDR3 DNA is TGCGCCAGCAGCCCCCCCCGGGTGGGGGAGCAGCCTGAAGCTTTCTTT. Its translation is CASSPPRVGEQPEAFF.

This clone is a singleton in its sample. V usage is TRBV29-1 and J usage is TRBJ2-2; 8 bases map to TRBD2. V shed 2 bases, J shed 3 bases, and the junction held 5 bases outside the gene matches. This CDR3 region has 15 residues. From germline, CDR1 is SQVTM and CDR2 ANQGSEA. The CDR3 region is CSVEILAGHTGELFF. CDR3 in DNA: TGCAGCGTTGAAATCTTAGCGGGACACACCGGGGAGCTGTTTTTT.

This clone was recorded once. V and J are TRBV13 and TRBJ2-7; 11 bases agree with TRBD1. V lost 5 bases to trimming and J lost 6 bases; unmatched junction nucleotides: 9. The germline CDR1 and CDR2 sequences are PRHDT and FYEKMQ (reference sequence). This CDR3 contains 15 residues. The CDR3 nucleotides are TGTGCCAGCAGCCTCGGGACAGGGGGGTCGTGCGAGCAGTACTTC. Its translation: CASSLGTGGSCEQYF.

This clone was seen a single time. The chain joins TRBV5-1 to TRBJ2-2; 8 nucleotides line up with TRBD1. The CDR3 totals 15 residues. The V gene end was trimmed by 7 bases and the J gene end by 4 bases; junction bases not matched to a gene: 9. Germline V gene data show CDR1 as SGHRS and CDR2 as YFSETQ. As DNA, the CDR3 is TGCGCCAGCTCGGGACAGGCTCGAGGCACCGGGGAGCTGTTTTTT. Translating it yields CASSGQARGTGELFF.

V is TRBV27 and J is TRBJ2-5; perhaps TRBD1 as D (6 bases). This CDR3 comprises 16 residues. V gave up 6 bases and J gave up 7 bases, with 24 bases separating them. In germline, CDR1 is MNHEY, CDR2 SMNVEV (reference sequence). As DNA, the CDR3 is TGTGCCAGCAGAGACACTGCTTGGGGGCAGTGGGGGACCCAGTACTTC. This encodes CASRDTAWGQWGTQYF.

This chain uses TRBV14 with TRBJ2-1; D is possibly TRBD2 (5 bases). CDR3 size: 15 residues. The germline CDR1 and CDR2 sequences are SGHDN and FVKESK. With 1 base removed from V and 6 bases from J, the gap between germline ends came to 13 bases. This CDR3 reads CASSQVDSTFNEQFF. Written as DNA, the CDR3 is TGTGCCAGCAGCCAAGTGGACTCAACTTTCAATGAGCAGTTCTTC.

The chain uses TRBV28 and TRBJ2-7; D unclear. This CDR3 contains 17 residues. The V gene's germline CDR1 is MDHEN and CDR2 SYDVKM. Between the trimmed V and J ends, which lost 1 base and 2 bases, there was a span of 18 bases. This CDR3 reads CASSLSRRHTGAYEQYF. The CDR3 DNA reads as TGTGCCAGCAGTTTATCCCGAAGACATACCGGAGCCTACGAGCAGTACTTC.

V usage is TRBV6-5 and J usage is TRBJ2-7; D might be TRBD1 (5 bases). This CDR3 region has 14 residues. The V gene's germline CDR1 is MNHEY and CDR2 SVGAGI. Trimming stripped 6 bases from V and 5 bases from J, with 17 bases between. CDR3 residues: CASSVRGNPDEQYF. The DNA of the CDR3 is TGTGCCAGCAGCGTAAGGGGAAATCCGGACGAGCAGTACTTC.

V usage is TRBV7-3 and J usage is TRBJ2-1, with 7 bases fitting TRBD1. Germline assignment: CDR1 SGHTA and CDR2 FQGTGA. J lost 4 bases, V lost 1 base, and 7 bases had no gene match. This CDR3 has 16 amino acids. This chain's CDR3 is CASSLSWGQSYNEQFF. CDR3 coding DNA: TGTGCCAGCAGCTTAAGTTGGGGACAGTCTTACAATGAGCAGTTCTTC.

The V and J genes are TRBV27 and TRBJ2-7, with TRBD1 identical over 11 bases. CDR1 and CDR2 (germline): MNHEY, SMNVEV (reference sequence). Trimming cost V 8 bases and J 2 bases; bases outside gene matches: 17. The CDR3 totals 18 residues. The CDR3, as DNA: TGTGCCAGCTCCCCTTTCCCCGGGACAGGGGGTTTTGCCTACGAGCAGTACTTC. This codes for CASSPFPGTGGFAYEQYF.

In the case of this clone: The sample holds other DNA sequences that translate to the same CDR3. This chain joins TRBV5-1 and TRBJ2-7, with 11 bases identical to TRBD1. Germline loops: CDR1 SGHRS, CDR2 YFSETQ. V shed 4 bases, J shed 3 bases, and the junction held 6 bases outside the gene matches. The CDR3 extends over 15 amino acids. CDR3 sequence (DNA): TGCGCCAGCAGCCCACGGACAGGGGGCGGCTACGAGCAGTACTTC. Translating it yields CASSPRTGGGYEQYF.

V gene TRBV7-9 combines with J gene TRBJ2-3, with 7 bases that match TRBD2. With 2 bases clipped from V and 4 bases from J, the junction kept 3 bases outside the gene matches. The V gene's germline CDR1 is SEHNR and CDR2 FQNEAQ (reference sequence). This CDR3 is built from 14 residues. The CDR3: CASSLRGRADTQYF. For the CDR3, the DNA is TGTGCCAGCAGCTTAAGAGGGAGGGCAGATACGCAGTATTTT.

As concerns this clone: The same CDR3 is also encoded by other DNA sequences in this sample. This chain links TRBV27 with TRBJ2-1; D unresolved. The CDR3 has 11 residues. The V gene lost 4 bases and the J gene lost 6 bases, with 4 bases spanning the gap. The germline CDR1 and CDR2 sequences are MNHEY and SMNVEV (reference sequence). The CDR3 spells CASSWSNEQFF. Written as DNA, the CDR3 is TGTGCCAGCAGTTGGTCCAATGAGCAGTTCTTC.